This T cell receptor beta chain was recovered during a study of blood T cell repertoires in COVID-19. Looking at the study overall: Samples of COVID-19 (acute and convalescent) were obtained from the United States, Italy and Spain.

The authors' processing: Estimates of nucleated cell counts were drawn from the amplification of reference gene primers. Sequencing was performed with immunoSEQ multiplex PCR; in TCRdb, only in-frame clones are kept and a portion is missing. That table is the source of V, J and clone size, and D and trimming were worked out from the DNA. The sample has some 270,000 clones; approximately 85% are singletons. From germline, CDR1 is LNHDA and CDR2 SQIVND (reference sequence). There are 14 residues in the CDR3. The V segment lost 4 bases and the J segment 6 bases; nucleotides outside the gene matches: 6. The specimen was peripheral blood. This TCR was recovered from a human donor with COVID-19, enrolled during active disease. The donor label of this sample is uncertain. The V call is TRBV19, the J call TRBJ1-5; 7 bases are shared with TRBD1. The CDR3 protein is CASSTDRDGQPQHF. The CDR3 DNA is TGTGCCAGTAGTACAGACAGGGATGGTCAGCCCCAGCATTTT.